The 25 T cell receptor beta chains reported below all come from one sample, sequenced in a study of blood T cell repertoires in COVID-19. TCRdb's table, derived via immunoSEQ multiplex PCR, lists solely in-frame clones and lacks some. The table lists roughly 40,000 clones, roughly 77% of them singletons. Sequenced input: peripheral blood. These receptors originate from a man older than 75 with acute or convalescent COVID-19.

The rearrangement links TRBV5-1 to TRBJ2-7; 9 positions agree with TRBD1. CDR1 is SGHRS and CDR2 is YFSETQ in the germline V gene. J gave up 4 bases and V 0 bases, and 11 bases lay outside the gene matches. The CDR3 is 17 residues long. The CDR3 loop reads CASSLAGDRERLYEQYF. The CDR3 coding sequence is TGCGCCAGCAGCTTGGCGGGGGACAGGGAGCGATTGTACGAGCAGTACTTC.

The rearrangement links TRBV19 to TRBJ2-3; tentatively, D is TRBD2 (7 bases). The CDR3 loop spans 14 amino acids. V dropped 3 bases and J dropped 3 bases, with 10 bases sitting between them. Germline V gives CDR1 LNHDA, CDR2 SQIVND (reference sequence). The CDR3 nucleotides are TGTGCCAGTAGTATGGGGGGGCGAACAGATACGCAGTATTTT. It yields the protein CASSMGGRTDTQYF.

The genes are TRBV20-1 and TRBJ2-7, with 8 bases aligning to TRBD2. This CDR3 is built from 14 residues. From germline, CDR1 is DFQATT and CDR2 SNEGSKA (reference sequence). Unmatched junction bases numbered 8, after V lost 3 bases and J lost 4 bases. CDR3: CSASASGFVYEQYF. The DNA of the CDR3 is TGCAGTGCTAGTGCTAGCGGGTTTGTTTACGAGCAGTACTTC.

This chain links TRBV24-1 with TRBJ1-3; D unclear. Trimming shortened V by 1 base and J by 4 bases, and 4 bases separated the two germline ends. The CDR3 is 13 amino acids. The germline CDR1 and CDR2 sequences are KGHDR and SFDVKD. DNA for the CDR3: TGTGCCACCAGTGATTTTCTAGGAAACACCATATATTTT. This sequence encodes CATSDFLGNTIYF.

The chain uses TRBV18 and TRBJ1-1; D is undetermined. CDR1 KGHSH and CDR2 LQKENI come from the germline V gene. The CDR3 totals 15 residues. Trimming pared 3 bases from V and 6 bases from J, leaving 17 bases between. CDR3 in DNA: TGTGCCAGCTCACCTCCGTTTACCACGAGCGCTGAAGCTTTCTTT. It encodes CASSPPFTTSAEAFF.

The sample holds a few counts of this clone. V gene TRBV2 combines with J gene TRBJ2-1, with 10 bases lining up with TRBD1. The J segment lost 6 bases and the V segment lost 3 bases, leaving 5 bases of the junction unmatched. CDR1 SNHLY and CDR2 FYNNEI come from the germline V gene. The CDR3 covers 15 residues. The CDR3 DNA reads TGTGCCAGCAGTGACTGGGACAGGGGCTCCAATGAGCAGTTCTTC. Translating it yields CASSDWDRGSNEQFF.

This clone appeared a few times. The rearrangement joins TRBV7-2 to TRBJ2-7, with D maybe TRBD1 (6 bases). Germline loops: CDR1 SGHTA, CDR2 FQGNSA. This CDR3 has 16 residues. V dropped 1 base and J dropped 2 bases, with 15 bases sitting between them. CDR3 bases: TGTGCCAGCAGCTTAGTGCCGGACAGCCGTACCTACGAGCAGTACTTC. Amino acid sequence: CASSLVPDSRTYEQYF.

The chain combines TRBV6-1 with TRBJ1-1, with D perhaps TRBD1 (6 bases). Trimming removed 3 bases from V and 3 bases from J, with 14 bases in between. Germline V gene sequence: CDR1 MNHNS, CDR2 SASEGT. This CDR3 has 15 residues. The CDR3 DNA follows: TGTGCCAGCAGTGATTCTAGTACAGGGTACACTGAAGCTTTCTTT. Protein: CASSDSSTGYTEAFF.

This rearrangement joins TRBV19 to TRBJ1-5, with TRBD1 matching 9 bases. The CDR3 runs 14 residues. CDR1 is LNHDA, CDR2 SQIVND, per germline (reference sequence). V lost 7 bases, J lost 4 bases, and 5 bases stayed unmatched. This CDR3 is CASTYGQGNQPQHF. The CDR3, as DNA: TGTGCCAGTACGTACGGACAGGGGAATCAGCCCCAGCATTTT.

The J gene is TRBJ1-1, the V gene TRBV6-5; D might be TRBD1 (5 bases). V was cut by 4 bases and J by 4 bases, with 13 bases left in between. CDR1 is MNHEY and CDR2 is SVGAGI in the germline V gene. This CDR3 region has 14 residues. The CDR3 DNA reads TGTGCCAGCAGTTCTAGGGGCTCGGGCACTGAAGCTTTCTTT. This gives the protein CASSSRGSGTEAFF.

The chain has TRBV27 and TRBJ2-6; 7 bases line up with TRBD1. The CDR3 runs 19 residues. Germline values: CDR1 MNHEY, CDR2 SMNVEV (reference sequence). J lost 0 bases, V lost 5 bases, and 13 bases had no gene match. The CDR3 DNA is TGTGCCAGCAGTCGTACGGCTAGGGGGCAATACTCTGGGGCCAACGTCCTGACTTTC. This sequence encodes CASSRTARGQYSGANVLTF.

The chain recombines TRBV5-6 with TRBJ1-1, with D perhaps matching TRBD1 (6 bases). This CDR3 spans 15 amino acids. With 0 bases removed from V and 3 bases from J, the gap between germline ends came to 12 bases. Germline V lookup: CDR1 SGHDT, CDR2 YYEEEE. The CDR3 here is CASSLALEGDTEAFF. CDR3 DNA sequence: TGTGCCAGCAGCTTGGCGTTAGAGGGGGACACTGAAGCTTTCTTT.

This clone has just one count. The V and J genes are TRBV28 and TRBJ2-7; 8 nucleotides align to TRBD1. The V gene's germline CDR1 is MDHEN and CDR2 SYDVKM. The J segment lost 4 bases and the V segment lost 3 bases, leaving 8 bases of the junction unmatched. This CDR3 region has 15 residues. The CDR3 DNA reads TGTGCCAGCAGTTTCGGGCAGGGGGCTGGGTACGAGCAGTACTTC. Translating it yields CASSFGQGAGYEQYF.

This clone was picked up one time. The rearrangement joins TRBV6-6 to TRBJ2-1, with 12 positions matching TRBD2. Germline CDR1 reads MNHNY; CDR2 reads SVGAGI (reference sequence). The ends lost 6 bases at V and 7 bases at J; junction bases unmatched: 10. This CDR3 is 16 amino acids long. CDR3 coding DNA: TGTGCCAGCAGCCAGGGGGCTAGCGGGGGGGCAAATGAGCAGTTCTTC. It yields the protein CASSQGASGGANEQFF.

The chain has TRBV5-6 and TRBJ2-2; unclear D gene. The CDR3 is 14 amino acids. Trimming took off 1 base at V and 2 bases at J, with 6 bases between the two ends. The germline V gene has CDR1 SGHDT and CDR2 YYEEEE. This chain's CDR3 is CASSLRLNTGELFF. The CDR3 DNA sequence: TGTGCCAGCAGCTTGAGACTTAACACCGGGGAGCTGTTTTTT.

The V call is TRBV2, the J call TRBJ1-2; 7 nucleotides line up with TRBD1. From germline, CDR1 is SNHLY and CDR2 FYNNEI. CDR3 length: 13 residues. V gave up 5 bases and J gave up 2 bases; unmatched junction bases: 2. CDR3 amino acids: CASSKTGNYGYTF. The CDR3 DNA reads TGTGCCAGCAGTAAGACAGGGAACTATGGCTACACCTTC.

V and J are TRBV6-5 and TRBJ2-1; possibly TRBD2 for D (5 bases). CDR1 and CDR2 from the germline V gene are MNHEY and SVGAGI. The CDR3 has 15 residues. Trimming took off 7 bases at V and 3 bases at J, with 16 bases between the two ends. The CDR3 here is CASKKGADYYNEQFF. DNA of the CDR3: TGTGCCAGCAAAAAGGGCGCCGACTACTACAATGAGCAGTTCTTC.

This clone was observed a handful of times. V and J are TRBV7-9 and TRBJ2-2; D is perhaps TRBD2 (5 bases). Deletions cut 0 bases from V and 4 bases from J, with 6 bases between. Germline V gene data show CDR1 as SEHNR and CDR2 as FQNEAQ (reference sequence). This CDR3 spans 14 amino acids. CDR3 DNA: TGTGCCAGCAGCTTAGCAGGGAGCACCGGGGAGCTGTTTTTT. Its protein product is CASSLAGSTGELFF. Full variable domain (missing parts from reference TRBV7-9 and TRBJ2-2): DTGVSQNPRHKITKRGQNVTFRCDPISEHNRLYWYRQTLGQGPEFLTYFQNEAQLEKSRLLSDRFSAERPKGSFSTLEIQRTEQGDSAMYLCASSLAGSTGELFFGEGSRLTVL.

The chain recombines TRBV15 with TRBJ2-7, with 8 bases fitting TRBD1. The CDR3 sequence is 15 residues long. CDR1 is LNHNV and CDR2 is YYDKDF in the germline V gene (reference sequence). With 1 base clipped from V and 5 bases from J, the junction kept 7 bases outside the gene matches. The CDR3, as DNA: TGTGCCACCAGCAGAGGGGGACAGGCGATCCACGAGCAGTACTTC. Protein: CATSRGGQAIHEQYF.

This clone was detected only a few times. The rearrangement links TRBV5-4 to TRBJ2-1; a possible D gene is TRBD2 (6 bases). The CDR3 is made up of 15 amino acids. The V gene lost 0 bases and the J gene lost 5 bases, with 12 bases spanning the gap. Germline loops: CDR1 SGHNT, CDR2 YYREEE (reference sequence). The chain's CDR3 is CASSLAGLHNNEQFF. For the CDR3, the DNA is TGTGCCAGCAGCTTGGCGGGACTTCACAACAATGAGCAGTTCTTC.

The rearrangement joins TRBV6-2 or TRBV6-3 to TRBJ2-5; 7 bases match TRBD2. Germline V gives CDR1 MNHEY, CDR2 SVGEGT. Trimming at V came to 4 bases and at J to 4 bases, leaving 12 bases not matched to a gene. CDR3 size: 16 residues. DNA for the CDR3: TGTGCCAGCAGTTCCCGCCCCGGACTAGGGGCAGAGACCCAGTACTTC. Encoded protein: CASSSRPGLGAETQYF.

The chain combines TRBV6-5 with TRBJ2-1, with 7 bases that match TRBD1. The CDR3 length is 14 residues. Germline values: CDR1 MNHEY, CDR2 SVGAGI. V trimming: 4 bases; J trimming: 8 bases; junction bases outside the gene matches: 8. CDR3 sequence reads: CASSSTPDRDEQFF. In DNA, the CDR3 is TGTGCCAGCAGTTCGACACCAGACAGGGATGAGCAGTTCTTC.

This clone was seen just once. The CDR3: CAISREQGIGETQYF. CDR3 coding DNA: TGTGCCATCAGTAGAGAACAGGGGATCGGGGAGACCCAGTACTTC. This sequence joins TRBV10-3 and TRBJ2-5; 7 bases align to TRBD1. J lost 5 bases, V lost 5 bases, and 11 bases had no gene match. CDR1 and CDR2 (germline): ENHRY, SYGVKD. The CDR3 has 15 amino acids.

The chain has TRBV5-1 and TRBJ1-6; TRBD1 is a possible D gene (6 bases). The length of the CDR3 is 16 residues. Germline V gene sequence: CDR1 SGHRS, CDR2 YFSETQ. V dropped 2 bases and J dropped 7 bases, with 16 bases sitting between them. The CDR3 loop is CASSLGGTQPNSPLHF. The CDR3 DNA is TGCGCCAGCAGCTTAGGGGGTACTCAGCCCAATTCACCCCTCCACTTT.

The chain joins TRBV3-1 (or the pseudogene TRBV3-2) to TRBJ2-3; no clear D. The CDR3 spans 16 residues. In germline, CDR1 is LGHDT, CDR2 YNNKEL (reference sequence). Trimming removed 1 base at V and 2 bases at J, with 13 bases between. CDR3: CASSQGALGFTDTQYF. Written as DNA, the CDR3 is TGTGCCAGCAGCCAAGGGGCCTTGGGCTTCACAGATACGCAGTATTTT.